This T cell receptor (beta chain) was sequenced in a study of vaccination effects on CD4 cells after COVID-19. General observations from the study: Cross-reaction with common cold coronaviruses was seen in only 1 of 255 vaccine-induced clones from healthy vaccinees.

Produced via immunoSEQ multiplex PCR; TCRdb's table is partial and in-frame only. Of tens of thousands of clones listed, around 79% are singletons. V dropped 6 bases and J dropped 5; count of bases not matched to a gene: 3. The CDR3 is 14 amino acids. Germline V CDR1 and CDR2: SNHLY, FYNNEI. ViraFEST used viral peptide pools to expand antigen-specific CD4+ T cells before sequencing. A roughly ten-day culture period preceded the isolation of CD4+ T cells. Each vaccine recipient was nucleocapsid antibody negative and had no prior SARS-CoV-2 infection. About this clone: The antigen is undetermined.

The sequencing here drew on CD4+ T cells from PBMCs cultured with SARS-CoV-2 spike peptides, taken before COVID-19 vaccination. The source is a human donor who received a COVID-19 vaccine. This chain joins TRBV2 and TRBJ2-4, with 11 bases identical to TRBD1. The CDR3 here is CASRDRGRENIQYF. The CDR3 DNA is TGTGCCAGCAGGGACAGGGGGCGCGAAAACATTCAGTACTTC.